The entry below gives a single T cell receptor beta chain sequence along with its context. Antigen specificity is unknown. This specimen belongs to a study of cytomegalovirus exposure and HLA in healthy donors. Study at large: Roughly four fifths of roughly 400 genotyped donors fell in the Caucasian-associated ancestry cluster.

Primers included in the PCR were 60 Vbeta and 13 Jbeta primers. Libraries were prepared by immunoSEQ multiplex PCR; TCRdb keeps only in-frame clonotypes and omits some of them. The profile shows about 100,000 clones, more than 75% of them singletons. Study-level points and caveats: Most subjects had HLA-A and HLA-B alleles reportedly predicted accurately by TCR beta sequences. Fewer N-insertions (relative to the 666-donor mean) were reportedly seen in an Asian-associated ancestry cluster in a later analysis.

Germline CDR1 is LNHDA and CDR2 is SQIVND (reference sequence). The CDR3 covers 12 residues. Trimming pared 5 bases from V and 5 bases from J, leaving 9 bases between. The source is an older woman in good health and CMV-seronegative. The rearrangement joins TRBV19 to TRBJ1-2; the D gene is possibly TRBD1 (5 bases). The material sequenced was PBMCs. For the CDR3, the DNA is TGTGCCAGTAGTCAACAGGAATATGGCTACACCTTC. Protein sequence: CASSQQEYGYTF.